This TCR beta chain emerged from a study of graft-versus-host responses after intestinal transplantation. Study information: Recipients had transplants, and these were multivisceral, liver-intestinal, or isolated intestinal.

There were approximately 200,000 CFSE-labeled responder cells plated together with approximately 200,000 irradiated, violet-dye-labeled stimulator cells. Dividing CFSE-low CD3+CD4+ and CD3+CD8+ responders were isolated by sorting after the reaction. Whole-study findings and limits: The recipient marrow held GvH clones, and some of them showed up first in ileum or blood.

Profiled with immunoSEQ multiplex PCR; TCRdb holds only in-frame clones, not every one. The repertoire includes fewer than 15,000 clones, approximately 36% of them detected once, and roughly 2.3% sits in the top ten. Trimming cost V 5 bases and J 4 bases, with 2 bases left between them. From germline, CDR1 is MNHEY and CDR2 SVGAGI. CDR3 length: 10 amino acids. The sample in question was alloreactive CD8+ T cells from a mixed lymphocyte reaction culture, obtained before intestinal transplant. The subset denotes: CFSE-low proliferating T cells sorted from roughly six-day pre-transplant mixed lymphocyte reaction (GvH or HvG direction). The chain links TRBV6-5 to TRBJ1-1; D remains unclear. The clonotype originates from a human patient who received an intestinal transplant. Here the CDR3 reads CASSGTEAFF. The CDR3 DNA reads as TGTGCCAGCAGTGGCACTGAAGCTTTCTTT.